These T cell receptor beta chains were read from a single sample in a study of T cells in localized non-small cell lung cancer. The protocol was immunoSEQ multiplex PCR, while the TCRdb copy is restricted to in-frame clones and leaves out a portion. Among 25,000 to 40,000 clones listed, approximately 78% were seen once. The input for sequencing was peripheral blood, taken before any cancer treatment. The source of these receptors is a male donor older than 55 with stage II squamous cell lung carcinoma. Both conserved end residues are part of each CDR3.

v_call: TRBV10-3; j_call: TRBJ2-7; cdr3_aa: CAIREQGQGSYEQYF
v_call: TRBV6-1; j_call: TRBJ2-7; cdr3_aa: CASRGLAGGYEQYF
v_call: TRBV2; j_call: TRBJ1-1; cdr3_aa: CATQDVNTEAFF
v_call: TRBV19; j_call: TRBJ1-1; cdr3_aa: CASRADRDTEAFF
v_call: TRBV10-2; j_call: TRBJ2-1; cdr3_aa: CASSGPGLAGRSGYNEQFF
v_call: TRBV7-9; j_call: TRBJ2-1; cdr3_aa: CASRREGANEQFF
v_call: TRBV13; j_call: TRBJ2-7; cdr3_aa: CASSSPAGSYEQYF
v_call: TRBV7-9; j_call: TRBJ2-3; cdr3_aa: CASTRVFSTDTQYF
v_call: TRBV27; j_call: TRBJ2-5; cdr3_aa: CASSLQGQETQYF
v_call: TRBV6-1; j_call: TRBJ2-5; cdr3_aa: CASRLRVGTQYF
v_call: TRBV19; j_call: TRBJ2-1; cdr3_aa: CASSTLGSLNEQFF
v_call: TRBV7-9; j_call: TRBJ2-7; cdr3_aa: CASSLTSGPSYEQYF
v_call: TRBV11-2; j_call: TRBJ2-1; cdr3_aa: CASSGQGFHNEQFF
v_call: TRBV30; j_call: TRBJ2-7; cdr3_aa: CAWSVKRGYEQYF
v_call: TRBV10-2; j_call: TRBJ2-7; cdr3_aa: CASSESKGAVYEQYF
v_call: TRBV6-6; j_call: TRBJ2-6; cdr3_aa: CASSRISGANVLTF